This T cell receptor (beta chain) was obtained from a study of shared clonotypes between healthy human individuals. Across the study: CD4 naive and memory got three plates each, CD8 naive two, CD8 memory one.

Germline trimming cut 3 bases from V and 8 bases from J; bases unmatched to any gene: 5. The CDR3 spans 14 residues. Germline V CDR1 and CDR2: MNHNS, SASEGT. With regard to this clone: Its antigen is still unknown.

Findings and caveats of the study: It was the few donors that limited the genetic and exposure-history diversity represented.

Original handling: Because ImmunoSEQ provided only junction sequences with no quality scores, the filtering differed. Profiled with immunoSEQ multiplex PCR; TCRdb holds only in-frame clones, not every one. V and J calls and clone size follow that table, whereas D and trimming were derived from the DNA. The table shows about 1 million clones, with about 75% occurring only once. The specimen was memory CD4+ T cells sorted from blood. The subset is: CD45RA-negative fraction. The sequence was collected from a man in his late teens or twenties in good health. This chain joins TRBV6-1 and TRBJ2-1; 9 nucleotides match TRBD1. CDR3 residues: CASSDRDRVDEQFF. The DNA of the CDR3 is TGTGCCAGCAGTGATAGGGACAGGGTGGATGAGCAGTTCTTC.